The source of this T cell receptor (beta chain) is a study of T cells in Graves' hyperthyroidism and ophthalmopathy. Findings and limits, study-wide: Separating ophthalmopathy from stable hyperthyroidism was achieved by a 13 V-J model.

The germline V and J ends were trimmed by 0 bases and 5 bases, with 10 bases remaining between them. The CDR3 is 13 amino acids. Looked up from germline, CDR1 is DFQATT and CDR2 is SNEGSKA (reference sequence). Researchers amplified the TCR beta CDR3 regions from RNA transcripts. HTBI primers were employed in a first-round RT-PCR of the TCR CDR3. TCRdb ran MiXCR on the multiplex PCR reads and lists one entry per CDR3 protein. The sample has 300,000 to 400,000 distinct CDR3 sequences; 13% to 15% are singletons. Comment on this clonotype: Its antigen is currently unknown.

The rearrangement uses TRBV20-1 and TRBJ1-2; D is unresolved. Sequencing input: blood. The sequence was obtained from a woman in her 30s with Graves' ophthalmopathy. CDR3 in amino acids: CSARDELDYGYTF. DNA of the CDR3: TGCAGTGCTAGAGATGAGTTGGATTATGGCTACACCTTC.